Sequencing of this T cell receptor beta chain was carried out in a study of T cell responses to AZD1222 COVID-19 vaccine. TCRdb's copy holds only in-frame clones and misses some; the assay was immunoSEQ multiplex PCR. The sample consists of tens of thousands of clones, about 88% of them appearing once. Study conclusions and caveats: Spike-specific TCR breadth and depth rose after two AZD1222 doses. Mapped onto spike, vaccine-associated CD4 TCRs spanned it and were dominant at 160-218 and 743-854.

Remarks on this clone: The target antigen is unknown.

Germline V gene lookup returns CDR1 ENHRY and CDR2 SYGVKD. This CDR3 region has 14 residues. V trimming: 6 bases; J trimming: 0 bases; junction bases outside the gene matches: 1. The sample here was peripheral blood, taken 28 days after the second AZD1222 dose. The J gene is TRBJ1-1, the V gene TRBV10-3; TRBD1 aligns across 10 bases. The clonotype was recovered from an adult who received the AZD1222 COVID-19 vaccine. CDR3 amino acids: CAIRGQGMNTEAFF. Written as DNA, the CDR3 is TGTGCCATCAGGGGACAGGGGATGAACACTGAAGCTTTCTTT.